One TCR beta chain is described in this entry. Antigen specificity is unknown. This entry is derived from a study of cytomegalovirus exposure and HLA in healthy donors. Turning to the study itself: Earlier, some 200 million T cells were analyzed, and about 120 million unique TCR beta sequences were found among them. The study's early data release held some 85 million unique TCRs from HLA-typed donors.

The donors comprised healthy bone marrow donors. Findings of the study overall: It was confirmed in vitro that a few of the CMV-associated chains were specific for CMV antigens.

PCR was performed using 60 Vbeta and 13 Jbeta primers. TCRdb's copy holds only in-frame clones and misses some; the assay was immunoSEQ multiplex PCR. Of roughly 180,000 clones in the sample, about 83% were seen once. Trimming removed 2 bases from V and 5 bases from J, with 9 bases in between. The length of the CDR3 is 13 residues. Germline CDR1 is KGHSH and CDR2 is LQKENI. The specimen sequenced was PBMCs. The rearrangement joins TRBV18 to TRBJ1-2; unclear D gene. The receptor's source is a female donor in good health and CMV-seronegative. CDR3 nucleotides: TGTGCCAGCTCACCAGGGGAGGCGTATGGCTACACCTTC. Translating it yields CASSPGEAYGYTF.